This TCR beta chain was recovered during a study of T cell responses to AZD1222 COVID-19 vaccine. Some second doses came at about 4 weeks and others at about 12 weeks; these were pooled. General study results and limits: The span of vaccine-associated CD4 TCRs extended across spike, with dominance at 160-218 and 743-854. Most donors were white British and more were female, and clonal diversity was possibly underestimated.

For this clone: The antigen is undetermined.

TCRdb's copy holds only in-frame clones and misses some; the assay was immunoSEQ multiplex PCR. The sample has about 120,000 clones; about 79% are singletons. Germline CDR1 is SGHDT and CDR2 is YYEEEE. This CDR3 spans 16 amino acids. The V gene lost 4 bases and the J gene lost 2 bases, with 17 bases spanning the gap. Sample: peripheral blood, taken 28 days after the second AZD1222 dose. This TCR was sampled from an adult who received the AZD1222 COVID-19 vaccine. The rearrangement links TRBV5-6 to TRBJ2-3; D not certain. The CDR3 loop reads CASSLQLGRNTDTQYF. CDR3 bases: TGTGCCAGCAGCCTCCAGCTGGGCCGCAACACAGATACGCAGTATTTT.